This is a list of T cell receptor beta chains from one sample in a study of cytomegalovirus exposure and HLA in healthy donors. Profiled with immunoSEQ multiplex PCR; TCRdb holds only in-frame clones, not every one. This sample yields some 57,000 clones, of which about 71% are seen a single time; less than 20% belongs to the top ten. The sequencing input was PBMCs. The receptors were sampled from a woman aged 60-75 years in good health and CMV-seropositive. CDR3s include the opening cysteine and the closing phenylalanine or tryptophan. The order of the fields is D gene, V gene, J gene, clone size, CDR3 DNA, CDR3 protein. A D gene is named only where the DNA matches it firmly. Not every row has a clone size; where given, it reads once, few, many or a size class.

-,TRBV7-2,TRBJ1-5,many,TGTGCCAGCAGCTTCCAGGGGTATAGCAATCAGCCCCAGCATTTT,CASSFQGYSNQPQHF
-,TRBV28,TRBJ2-2,-,TGTGCCAGCAGTTTTGCCCCCGGGACAACGAACACCGGGGAGCTGTTTTTT,CASSFAPGTTNTGELFF
-,TRBV10-3,TRBJ2-5,-,TGTGCCATCAGTGAGTCGACCCCGACGGGGGGCCCAAGAGAGACCCAGTACTTC,CAISESTPTGGPRETQYF
TRBD1,TRBV19,TRBJ1-5,-,TGTGCCAGTAGGAGGGACAGGGATAGGCCGAGTCAGCCCCAGCATTTT,CASRRDRDRPSQPQHF
TRBD2,TRBV6-1,TRBJ2-1,few,TGTGCCAGCAGTCGCGATCCCGGGGGGGAGCAGTTCTTC,CASSRDPGGEQFF
TRBD1,TRBV9,TRBJ1-3,once,TGTGCCAGCAGCCTCCGGACAGGGCAAGGAAACACCATATATTTT,CASSLRTGQGNTIYF
-,TRBV2,TRBJ1-3,-,TGTGCCAGCAGTGAGGAGTCCCTCCCTTCTGGAAACACCATATATTTT,CASSEESLPSGNTIYF
TRBD2,TRBV7-2,TRBJ2-3,once,TGTGCCAGCAGCCGCCTTGCGGGGGGGTATGGCACAGATACGCAGTATTTT,CASSRLAGGYGTDTQYF
TRBD1,TRBV5-1,TRBJ1-1,few,TGCGCCAGCAGTACGTTAGGGGGCCGTATGAACACTGAAGCTTTCTTT,CASSTLGGRMNTEAFF
-,TRBV7-2,TRBJ2-7,-,TGTGCCAGCAGCACAATAAATGACAGGAGATACTACGAGCAGTACTTC,CASSTINDRRYYEQYF
TRBD2,TRBV19,TRBJ2-1,-,TGTGCCAGTAGTACCTATAGAGCGGGGGCCCGGGATAATGAGCAGTTCTTC,CASSTYRAGARDNEQFF
TRBD1,TRBV6-5,TRBJ1-1,-,TGTGCCAGCAGTCCACGGACAGGGCGTGAAGCTTTCTTT,CASSPRTGREAFF
-,TRBV6-5,TRBJ1-1,-,TGTGCCAGCAGTTACATCGGCGGGGGGCGAGGGACTGAAGCTTTCTTT,CASSYIGGGRGTEAFF
TRBD1,TRBV27,TRBJ1-2,-,TGTGCCAGCAGTTCTCTACTGAAGGGACAGGGGTATGGCTACACCTTC,CASSSLLKGQGYGYTF
TRBD1,TRBV27,TRBJ2-1,-,TGTGCCAGCAGCCCGGAGGACAGGGAGACCTACAATGAGCAGTTCTTC,CASSPEDRETYNEQFF
-,TRBV7-3,TRBJ1-2,-,TGTGCCAGTCCCTCTGAGGCCAACTATGGCTACACCTTC,CASPSEANYGYTF
-,TRBV19,TRBJ1-5,-,TGTGCCTGTCAGCGGGGGCTCTTAAGCAATCAGCCCCAGCATTTT,CACQRGLLSNQPQHF
-,TRBV7-2,TRBJ1-2,-,TGTGCCAGCAGCTTAGACTTGGGCGGCTACACCTTC,CASSLDLGGYTF
TRBD1,TRBV7-2,TRBJ1-1,once,TGTGCCAGCAGACCGACCAGGGGGAGGAACACTGAAGCTTTCTTT,CASRPTRGRNTEAFF
-,TRBV7-6,TRBJ1-6,-,TGTGCCAGCAGCTCCCTGTCCACCAGGGCCCTCCACTTT,CASSSLSTRALHF
TRBD2,TRBV5-4,TRBJ2-2,-,TGTGCCAGCAGCCTGAAGACTAGCGGGGGGATTGGCACCGGGGAGCTGTTTTTT,CASSLKTSGGIGTGELFF
-,TRBV7-2,TRBJ1-1,-,TGTGCCAGCAGCTTCGGGGACATCCTCTCTCCGGCTTTCTTT,CASSFGDILSPAFF
TRBD1,TRBV18,TRBJ2-7,-,TGTGCCAGCTCACCGACAGGGGGCCAGTCCTACGAGCAGTACTTC,CASSPTGGQSYEQYF
TRBD1,TRBV18,TRBJ1-5,-,TGTGCCAGCTCACCGACAGGGGGCAATCAGCCCCAGCATTTT,CASSPTGGNQPQHF
TRBD2,TRBV11-2,TRBJ2-3,-,TGTGCCAGCAGCTTAGTAGCGGGGAGGGGGGATACGCAGTATTTT,CASSLVAGRGDTQYF
-,TRBV7-9,TRBJ1-2,-,TGTGCCAGCAGCCCGCAGGGCCTAGGGAACTATGGCTACACCTTC,CASSPQGLGNYGYTF
TRBD1,TRBV2,TRBJ2-1,-,TGTGCCAGCAGTGAAATTGACAGGGGAGGTGAGCAGTTCTTC,CASSEIDRGGEQFF
-,TRBV6-5,TRBJ1-1,-,TGTGCCAGCAGCCCCCGGAGGGACGCTGAAGCTTTCTTT,CASSPRRDAEAFF
-,TRBV9,TRBJ2-1,few,TGTGCCAGCAGCGTAGCTGGGAGTCATGAGCAGTTCTTC,CASSVAGSHEQFF
-,TRBV7-2,TRBJ2-4,once,TGTGCCAGCAGCCCGGGGGTAGCCAAAAACATTCAGTACTTC,CASSPGVAKNIQYF
-,TRBV2,TRBJ1-1,-,TGTGCCAGCATGTGGACTGCAGCAGGAGGTACGAACACTGAAGCTTTCTTT,CASMWTAAGGTNTEAFF
-,TRBV7-2,TRBJ2-1,-,TGTGCCAGCAGCCAGGAGGTTAATGAGCAGTTCTTC,CASSQEVNEQFF
TRBD1,TRBV27,TRBJ1-2,-,TGTGCCAGCCAGGGACAGGGGGCCCGTGGCTACACCTTC,CASQGQGARGYTF
-,TRBV18,TRBJ2-5,few,TGTGCCAGTCTCCCGAATGGGGGCCCCCAAGAGACCCAGTACTTC,CASLPNGGPQETQYF
-,TRBV7-9,TRBJ1-1,many,TGTGCCAGCAGCTTAGAGGCAGGCCACCCTAACACTGAAGCTTTCTTT,CASSLEAGHPNTEAFF
-,TRBV6-1,TRBJ1-4,-,TGTGCCAGCAGTGAAGTCGGGAGGACAGTGGATGAAAAACTGTTTTTT,CASSEVGRTVDEKLFF
TRBD2,TRBV6-4,TRBJ2-3,-,TGTGCCAGCAGTGCGGGACTAGCGACAGATACGCAGTATTTT,CASSAGLATDTQYF